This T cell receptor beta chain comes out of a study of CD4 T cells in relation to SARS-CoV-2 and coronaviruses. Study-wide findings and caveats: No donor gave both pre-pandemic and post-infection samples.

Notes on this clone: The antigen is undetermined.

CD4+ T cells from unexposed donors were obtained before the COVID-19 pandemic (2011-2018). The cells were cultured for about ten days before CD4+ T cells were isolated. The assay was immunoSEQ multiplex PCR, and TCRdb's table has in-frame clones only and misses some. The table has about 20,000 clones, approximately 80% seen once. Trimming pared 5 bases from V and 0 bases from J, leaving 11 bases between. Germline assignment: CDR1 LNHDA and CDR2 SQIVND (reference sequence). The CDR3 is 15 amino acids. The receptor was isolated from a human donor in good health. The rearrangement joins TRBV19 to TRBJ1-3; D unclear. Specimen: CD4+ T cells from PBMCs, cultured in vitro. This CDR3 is CASSYGSLSGNTIYF. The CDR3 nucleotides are TGTGCCAGTAGTTATGGGAGCCTCTCTGGAAACACCATATATTTT.